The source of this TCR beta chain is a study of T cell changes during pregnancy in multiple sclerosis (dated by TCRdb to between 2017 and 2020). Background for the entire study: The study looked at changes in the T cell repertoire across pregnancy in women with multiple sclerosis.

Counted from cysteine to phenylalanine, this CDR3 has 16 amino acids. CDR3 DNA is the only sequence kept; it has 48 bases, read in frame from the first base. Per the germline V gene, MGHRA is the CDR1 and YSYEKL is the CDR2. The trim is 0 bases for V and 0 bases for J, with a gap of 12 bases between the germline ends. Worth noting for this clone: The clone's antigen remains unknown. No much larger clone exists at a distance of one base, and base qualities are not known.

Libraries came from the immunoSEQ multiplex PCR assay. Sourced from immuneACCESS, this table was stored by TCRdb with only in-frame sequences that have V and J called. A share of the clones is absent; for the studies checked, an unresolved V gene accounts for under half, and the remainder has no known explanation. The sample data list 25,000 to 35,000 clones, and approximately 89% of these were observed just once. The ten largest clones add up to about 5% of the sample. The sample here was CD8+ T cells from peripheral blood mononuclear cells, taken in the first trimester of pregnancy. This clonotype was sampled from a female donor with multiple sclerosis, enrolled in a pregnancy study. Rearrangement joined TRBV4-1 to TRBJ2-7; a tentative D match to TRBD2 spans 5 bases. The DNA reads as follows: TGCGCCAGCAGCCAAGAGGCAACGGGGATCTCCTACGAGCAGTACTTC. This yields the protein CASSQEATGISYEQYF.